A selection of T cell receptor beta chains follows, all from one sample in a study of T cell responses to AZD1222 COVID-19 vaccine. The assay was immunoSEQ multiplex PCR, and TCRdb's table has in-frame clones only and misses some. The data show approximately 79,000 clones, with nearly 90% seen just once and 11% held by the top ten. The sequencing used peripheral blood, collected on day 0 of AZD1222 vaccination. The receptors here all came from an adult in good health. Each CDR3 is given with its conserved first and last residue. D genes are given only for firm matches. Size tells how often a clone was seen (once, few, many) or the class of an expanded clone, and some rows leave it out.

clone_size: NA; v_call: TRBV14; d_call: NA; j_call: TRBJ2-3; cdr3_aa: CASSQDLEDTQYF; cdr3_nt: TGTGCCAGCAGCCAAGATCTCGAGGATACGCAGTATTTT
clone_size: once; v_call: TRBV30; d_call: NA; j_call: TRBJ1-1; cdr3_aa: CAWRSGYIHEAFF; cdr3_nt: TGTGCCTGGAGATCTGGGTATATCCATGAAGCTTTCTTT
clone_size: NA; v_call: TRBV7-7; d_call: NA; j_call: TRBJ2-1; cdr3_aa: CASSQHPQRSSYNEQFF; cdr3_nt: TGTGCTAGCAGCCAACATCCCCAGCGGAGCTCCTACAATGAGCAGTTCTTC
clone_size: NA; v_call: TRBV7-6; d_call: TRBD2; j_call: TRBJ2-5; cdr3_aa: CASSLVGGGAETQYF; cdr3_nt: TGTGCCAGCAGCTTAGTCGGCGGGGGGGCTGAGACCCAGTACTTC
clone_size: NA; v_call: TRBV5-1; d_call: NA; j_call: TRBJ2-1; cdr3_aa: CASRETEVDEQFF; cdr3_nt: TGCGCCAGCCGCGAGACGGAGGTAGATGAGCAGTTCTTC
clone_size: NA; v_call: TRBV30; d_call: NA; j_call: TRBJ2-5; cdr3_aa: CAWSKGNQETQYF; cdr3_nt: TGTGCCTGGAGTAAGGGGAACCAAGAGACCCAGTACTTC
clone_size: NA; v_call: TRBV19; d_call: NA; j_call: TRBJ1-2; cdr3_aa: CASSAQKVNYGYTF; cdr3_nt: TGTGCCAGTAGTGCCCAAAAGGTTAACTATGGCTACACCTTC
clone_size: NA; v_call: TRBV4-1; d_call: NA; j_call: TRBJ1-4; cdr3_aa: CASSQDWTANEKLFF; cdr3_nt: TGCGCCAGCAGCCAAGATTGGACAGCTAATGAAAAACTGTTTTTT
clone_size: NA; v_call: TRBV6-6; d_call: NA; j_call: TRBJ2-2; cdr3_aa: CASSLATANTGELFF; cdr3_nt: TGTGCCAGCAGTTTGGCCACTGCGAACACCGGGGAGCTGTTTTTT
clone_size: NA; v_call: TRBV30; d_call: NA; j_call: TRBJ1-2; cdr3_aa: CAWSVLGRNYGYTF; cdr3_nt: TGTGCCTGGAGTGTACTAGGGCGAAACTATGGCTACACCTTC
clone_size: NA; v_call: TRBV27; d_call: NA; j_call: TRBJ1-4; cdr3_aa: CAKTEYLTNEKLFF; cdr3_nt: TGTGCCAAAACTGAGTATCTTACTAATGAAAAACTGTTTTTT
clone_size: NA; v_call: TRBV5-5; d_call: TRBD1; j_call: TRBJ1-1; cdr3_aa: CASNPPTGTDTEAFF; cdr3_nt: TGTGCCAGCAACCCACCGACAGGGACTGACACTGAAGCTTTCTTT